This TCR beta chain originates from a study of neurological immune-mediated disorders. This CDR3 is 16 amino acids long. Germline lookup yields CDR1 SGDLS and CDR2 YYNGEE. Losses at the gene ends were 0 bases for V and 7 bases for J; bases not matched to a gene: 9. Unsorted libraries were prepared from 2 million PBMCs held at -80 C. Study outcomes and limitations: HTLV-1-associated myelopathy had the most TCR clonal expansion, while multiple sclerosis had the least, a level that fell below healthy controls.

In TCRdb, the 5' RACE reads were re-called with MiXCR into one record per CDR3 protein. This table has around 30,000 distinct CDR3 sequences, about 1.6% appearing once. This clonotype was detected ten times or more. Antigen unknown. The rearrangement uses TRBV9 and TRBJ2-3, with 9 nucleotides matching TRBD2. This clonotype was sampled from a woman in her twenties or thirties with multiple sclerosis. Sample: PBMCs. The CDR3 loop is CASSVGPSGVVNTQYF. The CDR3 DNA reads as TGTGCCAGCAGCGTAGGACCTAGCGGGGTGGTGAATACGCAGTATTTT.